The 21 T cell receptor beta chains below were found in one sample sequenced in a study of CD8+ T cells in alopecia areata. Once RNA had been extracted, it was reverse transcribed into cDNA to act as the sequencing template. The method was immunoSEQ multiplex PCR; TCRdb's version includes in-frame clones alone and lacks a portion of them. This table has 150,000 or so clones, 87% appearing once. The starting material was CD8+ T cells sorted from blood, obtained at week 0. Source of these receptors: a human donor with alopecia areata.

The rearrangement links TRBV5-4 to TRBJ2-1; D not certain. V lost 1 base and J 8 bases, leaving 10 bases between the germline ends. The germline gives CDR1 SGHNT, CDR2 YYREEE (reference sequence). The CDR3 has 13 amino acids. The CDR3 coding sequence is TGTGCCAGCAGCTTGTATTCCGGATATGAGCAGTTCTTC. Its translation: CASSLYSGYEQFF.

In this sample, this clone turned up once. This chain's CDR3 is CATSSGIYYNEQFF. The CDR3 bases are TGTGCCACCTCAAGCGGGATTTACTACAATGAGCAGTTCTTC. The chain joins TRBV6-1 to TRBJ2-1; TRBD2 matches 7 bases. Germline V gives CDR1 MNHNS, CDR2 SASEGT. With V trimmed by 10 bases and J by 3 bases, 9 bases remained unmatched. This CDR3 has 14 amino acids.

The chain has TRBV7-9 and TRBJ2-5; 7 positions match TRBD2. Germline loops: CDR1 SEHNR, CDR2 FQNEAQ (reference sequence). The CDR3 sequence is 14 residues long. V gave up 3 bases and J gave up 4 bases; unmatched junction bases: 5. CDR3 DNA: TGTGCCAGCAGCTTTGGAGGGACTACAGAGACCCAGTACTTC. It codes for CASSFGGTTETQYF.

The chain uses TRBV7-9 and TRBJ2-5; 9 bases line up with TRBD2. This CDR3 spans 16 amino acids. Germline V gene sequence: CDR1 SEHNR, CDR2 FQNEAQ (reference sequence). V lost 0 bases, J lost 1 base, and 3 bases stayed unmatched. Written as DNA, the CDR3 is TGTGCCAGCAGCTTAGCGAGCGGGGGGATCCAAGAGACCCAGTACTTC. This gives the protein CASSLASGGIQETQYF.

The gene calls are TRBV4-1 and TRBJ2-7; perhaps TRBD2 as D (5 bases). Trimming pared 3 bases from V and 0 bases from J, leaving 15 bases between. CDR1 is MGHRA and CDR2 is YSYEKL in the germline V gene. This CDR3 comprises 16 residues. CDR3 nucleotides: TGCGCCAGCAGCCACCCATTGGGAGCCAGCTCCTACGAGCAGTACTTC. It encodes CASSHPLGASSYEQYF.

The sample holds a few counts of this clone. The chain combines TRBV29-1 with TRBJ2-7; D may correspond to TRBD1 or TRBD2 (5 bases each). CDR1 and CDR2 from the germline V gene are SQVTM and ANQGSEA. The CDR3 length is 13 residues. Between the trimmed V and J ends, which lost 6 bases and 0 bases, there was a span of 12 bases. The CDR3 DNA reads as TGCAGCGTGGGGGACCGGAGCTCCTACGAGCAGTACTTC. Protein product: CSVGDRSSYEQYF.

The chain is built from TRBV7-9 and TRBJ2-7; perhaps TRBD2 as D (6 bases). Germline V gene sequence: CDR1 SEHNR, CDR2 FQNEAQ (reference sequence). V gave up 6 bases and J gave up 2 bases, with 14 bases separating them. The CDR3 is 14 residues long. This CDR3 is CASRPPEGPYEQYF. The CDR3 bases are TGTGCCAGCAGACCTCCGGAGGGCCCCTACGAGCAGTACTTC.

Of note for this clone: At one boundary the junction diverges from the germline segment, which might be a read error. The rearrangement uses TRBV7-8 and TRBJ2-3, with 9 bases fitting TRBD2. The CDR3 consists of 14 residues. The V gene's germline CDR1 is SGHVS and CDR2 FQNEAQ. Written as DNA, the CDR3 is TGTGCCAGCACCTTAGCGGGAGAAGGAGATACGCAGTATTTT. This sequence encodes CASTLAGEGDTQYF.

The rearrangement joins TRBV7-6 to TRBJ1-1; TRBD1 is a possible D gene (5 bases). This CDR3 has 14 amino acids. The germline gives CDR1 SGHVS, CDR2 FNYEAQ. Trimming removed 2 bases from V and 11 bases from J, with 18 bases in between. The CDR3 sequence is CASSLSDILRGAFF. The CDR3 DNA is TGTGCCAGCAGCTTATCGGACATCCTACGGGGCGCTTTCTTT.

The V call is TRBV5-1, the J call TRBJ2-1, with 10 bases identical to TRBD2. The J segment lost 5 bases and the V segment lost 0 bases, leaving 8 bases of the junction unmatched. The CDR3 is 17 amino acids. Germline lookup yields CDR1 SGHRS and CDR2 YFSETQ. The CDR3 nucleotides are TGCGCCAGCAGCTTGGAAGAGAGGCTAGCGGGGGACAATGAGCAGTTCTTC. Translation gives CASSLEERLAGDNEQFF.

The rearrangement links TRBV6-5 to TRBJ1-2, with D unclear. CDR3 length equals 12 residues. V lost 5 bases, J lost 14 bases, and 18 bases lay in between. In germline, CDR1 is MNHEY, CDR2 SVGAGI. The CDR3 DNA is TGTGCCAGCAGTGAAGTTAAACTCTTCGCGACCTTC. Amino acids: CASSEVKLFATF.

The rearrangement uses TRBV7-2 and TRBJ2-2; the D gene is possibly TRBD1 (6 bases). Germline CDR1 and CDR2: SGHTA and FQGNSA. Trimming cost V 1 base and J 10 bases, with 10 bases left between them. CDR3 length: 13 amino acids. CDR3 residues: CASSLGGTSELFF. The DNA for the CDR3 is TGTGCCAGCAGCTTAGGAGGGACATCGGAGCTGTTTTTT.

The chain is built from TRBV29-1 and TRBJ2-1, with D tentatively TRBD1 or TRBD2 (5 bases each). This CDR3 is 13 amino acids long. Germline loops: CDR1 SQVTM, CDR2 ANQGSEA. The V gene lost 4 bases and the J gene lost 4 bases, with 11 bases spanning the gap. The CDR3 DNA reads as TGCAGCGTTGGTGGGACCACATACAATGAGCAGTTCTTC. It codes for CSVGGTTYNEQFF.

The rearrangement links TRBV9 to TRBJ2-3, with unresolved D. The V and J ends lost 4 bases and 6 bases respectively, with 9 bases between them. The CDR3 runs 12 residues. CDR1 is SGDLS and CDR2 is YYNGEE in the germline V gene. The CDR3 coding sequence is TGTGCCAGCAGCTACTACCTGGATACGCAGTATTTT. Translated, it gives CASSYYLDTQYF.

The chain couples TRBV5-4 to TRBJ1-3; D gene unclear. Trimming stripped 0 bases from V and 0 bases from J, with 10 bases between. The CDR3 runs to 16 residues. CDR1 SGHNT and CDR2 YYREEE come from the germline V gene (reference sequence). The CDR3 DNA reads TGTGCCAGCAGCTTGGCCGACGGGTTCTCTGGAAACACCATATATTTT. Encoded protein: CASSLADGFSGNTIYF.

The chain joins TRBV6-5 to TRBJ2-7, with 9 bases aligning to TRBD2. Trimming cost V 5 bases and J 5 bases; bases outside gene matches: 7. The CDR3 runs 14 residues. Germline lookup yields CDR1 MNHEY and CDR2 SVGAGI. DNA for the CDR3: TGTGCCAGCAGTAATTCCGGGACTAGCAACGAGCAGTACTTC. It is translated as CASSNSGTSNEQYF.

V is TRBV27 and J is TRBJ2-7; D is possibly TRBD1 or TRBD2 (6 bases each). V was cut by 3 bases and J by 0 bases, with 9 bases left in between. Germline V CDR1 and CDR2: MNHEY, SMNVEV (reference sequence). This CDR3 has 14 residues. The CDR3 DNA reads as TGTGCCAGCAGTTTGAGGGGGGCCTCCTACGAGCAGTACTTC. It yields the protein CASSLRGASYEQYF.

CDR3 region: CASRTGVPEAFF. The CDR3 bases are TGTGCCAGCCGGACAGGAGTACCTGAAGCTTTCTTT. The chain combines TRBV7-9 with TRBJ1-1; 7 bases line up with TRBD1. V trimming: 8 bases; J trimming: 6 bases; junction bases outside the gene matches: 6. CDR3 length: 12 amino acids. Germline CDR1 SEHNR, CDR2 FQNEAQ (reference sequence).

The CDR3 nucleotides read TGCAGCGCCTACTTGGACAGCGGCGAGCAGTACTTC. Encoded protein: CSAYLDSGEQYF. The chain recombines TRBV29-1 with TRBJ2-7; a possible D gene is TRBD1 (6 bases). The CDR3 contains 12 residues. Deletions cut 7 bases from V and 6 bases from J, with 16 bases between. Germline V gives CDR1 SQVTM, CDR2 ANQGSEA.

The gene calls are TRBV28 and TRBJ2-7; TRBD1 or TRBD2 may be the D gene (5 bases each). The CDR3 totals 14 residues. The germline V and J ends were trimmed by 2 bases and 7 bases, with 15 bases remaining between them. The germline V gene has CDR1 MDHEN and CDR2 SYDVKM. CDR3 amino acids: CASSLRDPSWEQYF. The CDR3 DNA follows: TGTGCCAGCAGTTTAAGGGACCCGTCGTGGGAGCAGTACTTC.

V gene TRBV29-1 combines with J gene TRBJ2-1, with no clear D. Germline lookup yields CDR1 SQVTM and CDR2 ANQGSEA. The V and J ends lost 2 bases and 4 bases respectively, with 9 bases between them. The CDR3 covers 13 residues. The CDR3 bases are TGCAGCGTTGAACTAATCGGATACAATGAGCAGTTCTTC. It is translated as CSVELIGYNEQFF.